This T cell receptor (beta chain) derives from a study of a mutant IDH1 vaccine in newly diagnosed glioma. Study details: Patients received vaccination from 4-6 weeks after radiotherapy alone, or with temozolomide cycles. Every participant had undergone radiotherapy, temozolomide, or both before, and most underwent both. V12 fell at week 35 and V13, the study end, at week 47.

On this clone: Its specificity is unknown.

General observations from the study: Variations in leading peripheral T cell clonotypes appeared to have no connection with pseudoprogression.

The sample's time point: week 47, end of study. Each vaccine dose was 300 ug of mutant IDH1 20-mer peptide, with topical imiquimod. The CDR3 length is 14 residues. In germline, CDR1 is MGHRA, CDR2 YSYEKL. J was trimmed by 8 bases and V by 4 bases; bases with no gene match: 6. The method was immunoSEQ multiplex PCR; TCRdb's version includes in-frame clones alone and lacks a portion of them. Of 55,000 to 65,000 clones in the sample, 70% to 85% are singletons; the top ten hold 5% to 6%. The genes are TRBV4-1 and TRBJ1-4; 8 bases match TRBD1. This receptor was identified in a man in his fifties with glioma. The source material was PBMCs, sampled from a glioma patient whose treatment included an IDH1 peptide vaccine. CDR3: CASSPYRGSEKLFF. The DNA of the CDR3 is TGCGCCAGCAGCCCCTACAGGGGGAGCGAAAAACTGTTTTTT.